This is a list of T cell receptor beta chains from one sample in a study of blood T cells in healthy people across ages. Using its own MiXCR run on the 5' RACE reads, TCRdb lists one record per CDR3 protein. The sample consists of more than 500,000 distinct CDR3 sequences, over 25% of them appearing once. These same data were also listed under a study on T cells of mothers and their children.

Specimen: blood. The receptors were sampled from a boy aged 2 to 10 in good health. Each CDR3 is given without its conserved first and last residue. A D gene is named only where the DNA matches it firmly. The size field is filled for only some rows; it gives once, few, many or a size class.

J,V,D,size,CDR3
TRBJ2-3,TRBV5-1,-,-,ASSWSRAYTDTQY
TRBJ1-4,TRBV27,-,few,ASSFGRSNEKLF
TRBJ2-5,TRBV11-2,TRBD2,-,ASSLAGEGETQY
TRBJ1-6,TRBV28,-,-,ASSSATGAHNSPLH
TRBJ2-5,TRBV3-1,-,few,ASSLSDQAQETQY
TRBJ1-1,TRBV5-6,TRBD1,once,ASSLDRGGMNTEAF
TRBJ2-1,TRBV28,TRBD1,few,ASSDRTGYNEQF
TRBJ1-6,TRBV25-1,-,-,ASSDAGSYNSPLH
TRBJ2-5,TRBV2,-,few,ASSDQGSETQY
TRBJ2-2,TRBV14,TRBD2,few,ASSPGYTSGSSTGELF
TRBJ2-7,TRBV7-9,TRBD1,-,ASSLPWGQDYEQY
TRBJ2-7,TRBV5-1,TRBD1,few,ASSLASGGTPYEQY
TRBJ2-6,TRBV19,TRBD1,few,ASRDRGLSGANVLT
TRBJ2-6,TRBV5-1,TRBD2,-,ASSLSGTTRSGANVLT
TRBJ2-2,TRBV20-1,-,-,SARATTGTGELF
TRBJ2-6,TRBV6-5,-,many,ASSPEVGSGANVLT
TRBJ1-4,TRBV20-1,-,-,SARDHHLGGGEKLF
TRBJ2-3,TRBV5-1,-,once,ASSPQAGGSTDTQY
TRBJ1-1,TRBV27,-,many,ASSFAGNTEAF
TRBJ2-3,TRBV12-3/TRBV12-4,TRBD2,-,ASTPEAGRKAQY
TRBJ1-1,TRBV3-1,-,-,ASSRAVGGVSEAF
TRBJ2-3,TRBV29-1,-,few,SDGTDTQC
TRBJ1-5,TRBV27,-,few,ASSSLYDANQPQH
TRBJ1-1,TRBV4-1,-,-,ASSQEIVRVSAF
TRBJ2-7,TRBV21-1,-,-,ASSTGGGVVGEQY
TRBJ2-6,TRBV12-3/TRBV12-4,-,-,ASSFGFGANVLT
TRBJ1-2,TRBV13,-,-,ASSQTGDDYGYT
TRBJ2-4,TRBV6-5,-,few,ASNPDRAKNIQY
TRBJ2-2,TRBV2,-,-,AARGWDNTGELF
TRBJ2-7,TRBV6-5,-,few,ASRGANAEQY
TRBJ2-5,TRBV6-2/TRBV6-3,-,few,ASLGQRETQY
TRBJ1-3,TRBV7-6,-,-,ASSSGRTISGNTIY
TRBJ1-6,TRBV6-1,-,-,ASQGPRDSPLH
TRBJ2-5,TRBV2,-,-,ASSESTQGTQY
TRBJ2-5,TRBV27,TRBD2,many,ASSLLAGGRETQY
TRBJ1-2,TRBV12-3/TRBV12-4,-,many,ASSLAPPTGYGYT
TRBJ1-6,TRBV11-3,-,-,ASSLDNNSPLH
TRBJ2-5,TRBV27,TRBD2,-,ASSSRLAGVLGTQY
TRBJ1-1,TRBV29-1,-,many,SVGLLGGGTEAF
TRBJ2-5,TRBV20-1,TRBD1,once,SAPAGGTETQY
TRBJ1-4,TRBV20-1,-,few,SARRGATNEKLF
TRBJ2-1,TRBV4-1,-,-,ASSPWFRVNEQF
TRBJ2-7,TRBV5-1,-,-,ASSSRGLGGTYEQY
TRBJ2-2,TRBV20-1,-,-,SASRGTNTGELF
TRBJ2-5,TRBV7-2,TRBD2,few,ASSQQLAGKWETQY
TRBJ2-3,TRBV9,-,few,ASSVDLRPDTQY
TRBJ2-5,TRBV6-6,TRBD2,few,ASSRLAGVKETQY
-,TRBV10-3,-,-,ASRGAVMHEQF
TRBJ2-7,TRBV7-2,-,few,ASSLARGGGYEQY